This T cell receptor (beta chain) was documented in a study of response to subunit inactivated influenza vaccine. TCRdb independently ran MiXCR on the RT-PCR reads; one entry per CDR3 protein. The sample records 500,000 to 550,000 distinct CDR3 sequences, more than 7% being singletons. Germline V gene sequence: CDR1 MDHEN, CDR2 SYDVKM. The CDR3 is 15 residues long. Study conclusions and caveats: Authors proposed each seasonal influenza vaccination draws in few new T cells.

The table lists this clonotype with many counts. The antigen remains unidentified. The junction does not match germline at one end; this may be a read error. The J gene is TRBJ2-3, the V gene TRBV28, with a weak D call TRBD1 (6 bases). This TCR was recovered from a man aged 45 to 75 who received an inactivated influenza vaccine. The sample in question was PBMCs from blood, obtained less than 30 months after vaccination. The CDR3 DNA reads as TGCGCCAGCAGCTTGGGGGCAGGGGGCACAGATACGCAGTATTTT. It is translated as CASSLGAGGTDTQYF.